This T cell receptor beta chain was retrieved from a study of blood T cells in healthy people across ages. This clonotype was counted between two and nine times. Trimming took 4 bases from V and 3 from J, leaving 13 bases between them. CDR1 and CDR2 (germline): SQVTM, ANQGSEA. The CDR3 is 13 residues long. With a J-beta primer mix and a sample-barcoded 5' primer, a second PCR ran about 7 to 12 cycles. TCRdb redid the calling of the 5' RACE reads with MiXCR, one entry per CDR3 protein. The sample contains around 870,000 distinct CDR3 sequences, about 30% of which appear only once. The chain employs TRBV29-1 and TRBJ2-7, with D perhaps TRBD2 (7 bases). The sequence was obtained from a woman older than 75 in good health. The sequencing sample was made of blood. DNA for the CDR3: TGCAGCGTTGCTGACGGGGGGCTCTACGAGCAGTACTTC. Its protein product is CSVADGGLYEQYF.